This TCR beta chain stems from a study of T cell repertoires in cytomegalovirus infection (dated by TCRdb to the late 2010s). About the full investigation: The HLA type of each donor mattered for the analysis, because public TCR beta signatures pointed to carriage of CMV infection along with the matching HLA type.

The germline V gene specifies MDHEN as CDR1 and SYDVKM as CDR2. Counted from cysteine to phenylalanine, this CDR3 has 16 amino acids. Just CDR3 DNA is preserved here, 48 bases in frame from base 1. V is cut back by 3 bases and J by 3 bases, with 5 bases in the junction unmatched. Beyond this particular receptor, the publication reports: Cumulative frequency of public TCR beta family members discriminated carriers of CMV infection plus the relevant HLA type in this cohort and an independent approximately 400-donor cohort. The ex vivo response was dominated by HLA-C-restricted CMV-specific TCR beta clonotypes, which also provided the single most frequent clonotype in two of eight donors.

Sequencer: Illumina HiSeq 1500. Using fastp trimming at Q25 and MiXCR clonotype assembly, TCRdb reanalyzed the public sequencing data and kept in-frame beta chains. When rows share a CDR3 protein, they turn into one entry using the most common DNA and genes. The sample yields about 740,000 distinct CDR3 sequences; 35% were counted once. In total, the top ten clones hold 2.8% of the sample. As to this clonotype: Its target antigen remains unknown. One base away there is no much larger clone; base qualities are not given.

The receptor chain draws on TRBV28 and TRBJ2-2; 9 middle bases align to TRBD1. Sequencing was performed on PBMCs. The sequence was collected from a human donor in good health (CMV status not recorded). Some clones in this sample may be carry-over from other donors' samples. At the DNA level, the sequence is TGTGCCAGCAGTTTTCCCCGACAGGGGGACACCGGGGAGCTGTTTTTT. This codes for CASSFPRQGDTGELFF.